The 7 T cell receptor beta chains below were found in one sample sequenced in a study of OX40 agonist ivuxolimab in advanced cancers. Data came from immunoSEQ multiplex PCR; TCRdb stores just in-frame clones and leaves some out. This sample has tens of thousands of clones; approximately 89% occur once, and the top ten carry roughly 0.92%. This material consisted of CD4+ or CD8+ T cells sorted from blood, taken in a trial of the OX40 agonist ivuxolimab. These receptors were taken from an adult with an advanced solid tumor such as melanoma, head and neck, liver or kidney cancer.

The chain is built from TRBV28 and TRBJ1-2; D is ambiguous. Germline V gene sequence: CDR1 MDHEN, CDR2 SYDVKM. Trimming stripped 2 bases from V and 4 bases from J, with 8 bases between. The CDR3 is 13 amino acids. CDR3 sequence reads: CASSLPGPYGYTF. DNA for the CDR3: TGTGCCAGCAGTTTACCGGGCCCCTATGGCTACACCTTC.

The V and J genes are TRBV19 and TRBJ1-1; TRBD1 might be the D (5 bases). With 6 bases removed from V and 3 bases from J, the gap between germline ends came to 23 bases. Germline CDR1 and CDR2: LNHDA and SQIVND (reference sequence). The CDR3 has 17 residues. DNA of the CDR3: TGTGCCAGTAGCAGAGGGACGCTAATATTTGCGGACACTGAAGCTTTCTTT. Protein: CASSRGTLIFADTEAFF.

The gene calls are TRBV11-1 and TRBJ1-1; TRBD1 agrees at 10 bases. CDR3 length: 16 residues. The V gene end was trimmed by 5 bases and the J gene end by 4 bases; junction bases not matched to a gene: 10. Germline V gene data show CDR1 as SGHAT and CDR2 as FQDESV (reference sequence). CDR3 nucleotide sequence: TGTGCCAGCAGCCGGCACGGACAGGGGGGCTCCACTGAAGCTTTCTTT. Translating it yields CASSRHGQGGSTEAFF.

This sequence joins TRBV7-2 and TRBJ2-6; maybe TRBD2 (7 bases). This CDR3 is 18 amino acids long. The V end was cut by 5 bases, the J end by 4 bases, with 21 bases between. CDR1 is SGHTA, CDR2 FQGNSA, per germline. For the CDR3, the DNA is TGTGCCAGCAGCCCGATTGGTCGGGGGGCAGGGGGGGCCAACGTCCTGACTTTC. It specifies CASSPIGRGAGGANVLTF.

This sequence joins TRBV7-2 and TRBJ2-3; unclear D gene. Trimming removed 5 bases from V and 0 bases from J, with 9 bases in between. The CDR3 length is 14 residues. Per germline, CDR1 SGHTA and CDR2 FQGNSA. Here the CDR3 reads CASSQSRSTDTQYF. As DNA, the CDR3 is TGTGCCAGCAGCCAATCGCGAAGCACAGATACGCAGTATTTT.

CDR3 DNA sequence: TGTGCCAGCAGTGAAGGACAAAGGCTTCAGTACTTC. Translating gives CASSEGQRLQYF. The rearrangement uses TRBV2 and TRBJ2-4, with unresolved D. With 1 base removed from V and 11 bases from J, the gap between germline ends came to 9 bases. This CDR3 comprises 12 residues. Germline values: CDR1 SNHLY, CDR2 FYNNEI.

This clone was observed a single time. The rearrangement links TRBV27 to TRBJ2-3; 9 bases are a match to TRBD2. In germline, CDR1 is MNHEY, CDR2 SMNVEV (reference sequence). Germline trimming cut 6 bases from V and 2 bases from J; bases unmatched to any gene: 6. The CDR3 is made up of 15 amino acids. CDR3 bases: TGTGCCAGCAGGAGCGGGGGGATGGACACAGATACGCAGTATTTT. It is translated as CASRSGGMDTDTQYF.